The 26 T cell receptor beta chains below were found in one sample sequenced in a study of blood T cells in healthy people across ages. A second PCR, run for roughly 7 to 11 cycles, used a sample-barcoded 5' primer plus a J-beta primer mix. Each CDR3 protein is one row after TCRdb ran MiXCR on the 5' RACE reads. The table lists about 1,000,000 distinct CDR3 sequences, 40% to 50% of them singletons. Sequencing was performed on blood. Every receptor here comes from an older woman in good health.

There are a few counts of this clonotype. This chain uses TRBV9 with TRBJ1-2, with a weak D call TRBD1 (6 bases). Germline-derived CDR1 and CDR2 are SGDLS and YYNGEE. V lost 3 bases and J lost 5, with 17 bases in between. CDR3 length equals 15 residues. The CDR3 loop is CASSASGVGGYGYTF. DNA of the CDR3: TGTGCCAGCAGCGCTTCAGGGGTCGGAGGTTATGGCTACACCTTC. Full variable domain (outside the CDR3, taken from reference TRBV9 and TRBJ1-2): DSGVTQTPKHLITATGQRVTLRCSPRSGDLSVYWYQQSLDQGLQFLIQYYNGEERAKGNILERFSAQQFPDLHSELNLSSLELGDSALYFCASSASGVGGYGYTFGSGTRLTVV.

The rearrangement links TRBV15 to TRBJ2-7; D gene uncertain. The germline V gene encodes CDR1 LNHNV and CDR2 YYDKDF (reference sequence). The V end lost 0 bases, the J end lost 3 bases, and 6 bases lay between the germline ends. CDR3 length equals 13 residues. CDR3 region: CATSRDSSYEQYF. CDR3 DNA: TGTGCCACCAGCAGAGATTCGAGCTACGAGCAGTACTTC.

The genes are TRBV20-1 and TRBJ2-1; D may be TRBD1 (7 bases). Germline CDR1 DFQATT, CDR2 SNEGSKA (reference sequence). This CDR3 is 15 amino acids long. V lost 4 bases to trimming and J lost 5 bases, with 18 bases between them. The CDR3 DNA reads as TGCAGTGCTAAGGATTGGGCCAGGGGGGACAATGAGCAGTTCTTC. Residues: CSAKDWARGDNEQFF.

Only a few counts were recorded for this clonotype. V and J are TRBV27 and TRBJ2-4; 7 bases are a match to TRBD1. CDR3 size: 14 residues. In germline, CDR1 is MNHEY, CDR2 SMNVEV (reference sequence). V was clipped by 6 bases and J by 4 bases; unmatched bases: 6. CDR3 loop: CASRPGTEKNIQYF. The CDR3 coding sequence is TGTGCCAGCAGACCCGGGACAGAAAAAAACATTCAGTACTTC.

This chain joins TRBV12-3 or TRBV12-4 and TRBJ1-5; a weak D match, TRBD1 (5 bases). V shed 6 bases and J shed 4 bases, with 16 bases lying between them. The CDR3 spans 15 residues. CDR3 sequence (DNA): TGTGCCAGCAGCGTAACCGGGACGGCTAATCAGCCCCAGCATTTT. It yields the protein CASSVTGTANQPQHF.

The chain combines TRBV5-6 with TRBJ2-5; D may be TRBD1 (5 bases). The J call is uncertain, as TRBJ2-7 better fits the DNA end. CDR3 size: 12 residues. CDR1 SGHDT and CDR2 YYEEEE come from the germline V gene. The DNA for the CDR3 is TGTGCCAGCAGCTCAGGGTGGCTCGAGCAGTACTTC. Residues: CASSSGWLEQYF.

This clonotype turned up a few times. The genes are TRBV29-1 and TRBJ2-2; 7 nucleotides line up with TRBD1. The CDR3 has 14 amino acids. Per germline, CDR1 SQVTM and CDR2 ANQGSEA. Germline trimming cut 5 bases from V and 6 bases from J; bases unmatched to any gene: 9. This CDR3 reads CSVRDRAGAGELFF. In nucleotides, the CDR3 is TGCAGCGTTCGCGACAGGGCCGGGGCCGGGGAGCTGTTTTTT.

This clonotype was detected a few times. The chain carries TRBV6-5 and TRBJ2-3; 10 bases match TRBD2. The CDR3 totals 18 residues. J lost 4 bases, V lost 1 base, and 11 bases had no gene match. Germline V lookup: CDR1 MNHEY, CDR2 SVGAGI. CDR3 nucleotide sequence: TGTGCCAGCAGTTACTTATCCCCCGGGACTAGCGTGCCAGATACGCAGTATTTT. It is translated as CASSYLSPGTSVPDTQYF.

This clonotype was observed a handful of times. The rearrangement links TRBV5-1 to TRBJ1-6; TRBD1 matches 8 bases. Germline V gene lookup returns CDR1 SGHRS and CDR2 YFSETQ. Unmatched junction bases numbered 7, after V lost 4 bases and J lost 7 bases. This CDR3 comprises 15 residues. The CDR3 protein is CASSVQTGDNSPLHF. The CDR3 DNA reads TGCGCCAGCAGCGTACAGACAGGGGACAATTCACCCCTCCACTTT.

V is TRBV5-6 and J is TRBJ1-5, with D perhaps matching TRBD1 (5 bases). The CDR3 spans 15 residues. Germline-derived CDR1 and CDR2 are SGHDT and YYEEEE. Trimming pared 1 base from V and 0 bases from J, leaving 8 bases between. The CDR3 nucleotides are TGTGCCAGCAGCTTGTCTCAGGGTAGCAATCAGCCCCAGCATTTT. As protein: CASSLSQGSNQPQHF.

V gene TRBV11-2 combines with J gene TRBJ1-2; unclear D gene. The length of the CDR3 is 14 residues. From germline, CDR1 is SGHAT and CDR2 FQNNGV. Deletions cut 3 bases from V and 2 bases from J, with 10 bases between. The CDR3 DNA sequence: TGTGCCAGCAGCTTCGACCGCATGAACTATGGCTACACCTTC. Residues: CASSFDRMNYGYTF. Full variable domain (rest looked up from reference TRBV11-2 and TRBJ1-2): EAGVAQSPRYKIIEKRQSVAFWCNPISGHATLYWYQQILGQGPKLLIQFQNNGVVDDSQLPKDRFSAERLKGVDSTLKIQPAKLEDSAVYLCASSFDRMNYGYTFGSGTRLTVV.

The chain has TRBV30 and TRBJ2-5; D possibly corresponds to TRBD2 (5 bases). The germline CDR1 and CDR2 sequences are GTSNPN and SVGIG (reference sequence). This CDR3 contains 13 residues. The ends were cut back, 1 base at V and 11 bases at J, with 17 bases in the middle. In DNA, the CDR3 is TGTGCCTGGAGTGGAGCGCCCTGGGGAGAGCAGTACTTC. This sequence encodes CAWSGAPWGEQYF.

Concerning this clonotype itself: The junction differs from germline at one of its ends, possibly a read error. CDR3 sequence reads: CASSIWGNSEAFF. The CDR3 DNA sequence: TGTGCCAGTAGTATTTGGGGGAACAGTGAAGCTTTCTTT. This chain joins TRBV19 and TRBJ1-1; TRBD1 might be the D (5 bases). This CDR3 comprises 13 residues. The germline V gene has CDR1 LNHDA and CDR2 SQIVND (reference sequence).

This rearrangement joins TRBV10-3 to TRBJ2-6, with a possible D match to TRBD2 (6 bases). CDR1 and CDR2 (germline): ENHRY, SYGVKD. V lost 4 bases to trimming and J lost 2 bases, with 21 bases between them. The CDR3 runs to 19 residues. In DNA form, the CDR3 reads TGTGCCATCAGTGGTCACCCTGGAGGGGTTAGTACTGGGGCCAACGTCCTGACTTTC. It yields the protein CAISGHPGGVSTGANVLTF.

This chain links TRBV7-3 with TRBJ2-1; D may be TRBD2 (6 bases). Trimming removed 11 bases at V and 7 bases at J, with 18 bases between. Germline values: CDR1 SGHTA, CDR2 FQGTGA. The CDR3 is 13 residues long. DNA for the CDR3: TGTGCCGGCAACTACGGGAGAGGGAATGAGCAGTTCTTC. Protein: CAGNYGRGNEQFF.

J is TRBJ2-7 and V is TRBV30; a possible D gene is TRBD1 (6 bases). This CDR3 has 17 amino acids. V gave up 0 bases and J gave up 2 bases, with 20 bases separating them. Looked up from germline, CDR1 is GTSNPN and CDR2 is SVGIG (reference sequence). The CDR3 protein is CAWSVFPPQGNAYEQYF. The CDR3 nucleotides are TGTGCCTGGAGTGTATTCCCTCCCCAGGGGAACGCCTACGAGCAGTACTTC.

This clonotype came up a few times. V and J are TRBV28 and TRBJ2-7; D possibly corresponds to TRBD1 (6 bases). Germline lookup yields CDR1 MDHEN and CDR2 SYDVKM. V lost 2 bases and J lost 0, with 11 bases in between. The CDR3 spans 15 residues. CDR3 nucleotide sequence: TGTGCCAGCAGTTTACCGACAGGATTCTCCTACGAGCAGTACTTC. It translates to CASSLPTGFSYEQYF.

This chain uses TRBV20-1 with TRBJ1-1; D not certain. CDR1 and CDR2 from the germline V gene are DFQATT and SNEGSKA (reference sequence). V was trimmed by 6 bases and J by 11 bases, leaving 13 bases between them. There are 10 residues in the CDR3. The CDR3 bases are TGCAGTGCCCCAGACTTTGAGGCTTTCTTT. It yields the protein CSAPDFEAFF.

The sample holds a few counts of this clonotype. The rearrangement uses TRBV10-2 and TRBJ2-7; 9 bases map to TRBD2. The length of the CDR3 is 15 residues. J was trimmed by 2 bases and V by 6 bases; bases with no gene match: 8. The germline V gene has CDR1 WSHSY and CDR2 SAAADI. The CDR3 DNA reads as TGCGCCAGCAGAGATAGCGGGAGTACCCCCTACGAGCAGTACTTC. Translated: CASRDSGSTPYEQYF.

DNA for the CDR3: TGTGCCAGCATCCCAGGGGGCTGGGGTGGCTACACCTTC. Its protein product is CASIPGGWGGYTF. The gene calls are TRBV7-9 and TRBJ1-2; 8 positions agree with TRBD1. J lost 7 bases, V lost 7 bases, and 8 bases had no gene match. The length of the CDR3 is 13 residues. CDR1 is SEHNR, CDR2 FQNEAQ, per germline (reference sequence).

This clonotype was recorded many times. V gene TRBV5-1 combines with J gene TRBJ2-1; TRBD2 matches at 11 bases. CDR1 is SGHRS and CDR2 is YFSETQ in the germline V gene. V dropped 4 bases and J dropped 9; count of bases not matched to a gene: 6. CDR3 length equals 14 residues. The CDR3 sequence is CASSETSGSGEQFF. In DNA form, the CDR3 reads TGCGCCAGCAGCGAAACTAGCGGGAGTGGTGAGCAGTTCTTC.

The genes are TRBV28 and TRBJ2-4; D possibly corresponds to TRBD1 (6 bases). The CDR3 consists of 15 residues. Trimming removed 6 bases at V and 0 bases at J, with 12 bases between. Germline assignment: CDR1 MDHEN and CDR2 SYDVKM. The CDR3 bases are TGTGCCAGCAGACACGGACAGATAGCCAAAAACATTCAGTACTTC. It codes for CASRHGQIAKNIQYF.

V is TRBV21-1 and J is TRBJ2-3; no check of the table's D call, TRBD1, against the DNA was made. TRBV21-1 is a pseudogene. The length of the CDR3 is 14 residues. In DNA form, the CDR3 reads TGTGCCAGCAGCACAGAGGGCAGGGCAGATACGCAGTATTTT. As protein: CASSTEGRADTQYF.

The genes are TRBV29-1 and TRBJ2-4; D is unresolved. The J call may be incorrect, as the DNA end agrees better with TRBJ2-5. Germline assignment: CDR1 SQVTM and CDR2 ANQGSEA. CDR3 length equals 13 residues. In nucleotides, the CDR3 is TGCAGCGTTGTGTTAGATCACTTAGAGACCCAGTACTTC. Protein product: CSVVLDHLETQYF.

The chain employs TRBV7-2 and TRBJ2-5; 7 bases line up with TRBD2. Losses at the gene ends were 4 bases for V and 4 bases for J; bases not matched to a gene: 9. The CDR3 has 15 residues. Germline values: CDR1 SGHTA, CDR2 FQGNSA. The DNA of the CDR3 is TGTGCCAGCAGCTCGGGGAGGCTAGCGGTAGAGACCCAGTACTTC. Protein product: CASSSGRLAVETQYF.

DNA for the CDR3: TGTGCCAGCAGCTTTGGAGGGAGGATCTACAATGAGCAGTTCTTC. Its translation: CASSFGGRIYNEQFF. The chain links TRBV11-2 to TRBJ2-1, with a possible D match to TRBD2 (6 bases). The germline V and J ends were trimmed by 3 bases and 3 bases, with 12 bases remaining between them. CDR1 SGHAT and CDR2 FQNNGV come from the germline V gene. CDR3 length: 15 amino acids.